The next 27 T cell receptor beta chains were all read from a single sample in a study of OX40 agonist ivuxolimab in advanced cancers. Libraries were prepared by immunoSEQ multiplex PCR; TCRdb keeps only in-frame clonotypes and omits some of them. The top ten hold less than 9.5% of the sample, which has around 80,000 clones, approximately 84% seen once. This specimen was CD4+ or CD8+ T cells sorted from blood, taken in a trial of the OX40 agonist ivuxolimab. The receptors come from an adult with an advanced solid tumor such as melanoma, head and neck, liver or kidney cancer.

As DNA, the CDR3 is TGCGCCAGCAGTGAGTGGGGAGGGAACCAGCCCCAGCATTTT. Its protein product is CASSEWGGNQPQHF. The chain couples TRBV10-2 to TRBJ1-5; D is unclear. In germline, CDR1 is WSHSY, CDR2 SAAADI. Trimming removed 1 base at V and 7 bases at J, with 11 bases between. The CDR3 spans 14 residues.

This chain joins TRBV29-1 and TRBJ1-2; 8 nucleotides match TRBD1. Losses at the gene ends were 5 bases for V and 3 bases for J; bases not matched to a gene: 5. CDR3 size: 13 residues. Germline V gives CDR1 SQVTM, CDR2 ANQGSEA. Written as DNA, the CDR3 is TGCAGCGTTAAGGGACAGGACCACTATGGCTACACCTTC. Translated: CSVKGQDHYGYTF.

The V gene is TRBV5-1, the J gene TRBJ2-4; the D gene could be TRBD1 or TRBD2 (7 bases each). There are 15 residues in the CDR3. V was clipped by 2 bases and J by 7 bases, with 16 bases between them. Germline V gene sequence: CDR1 SGHRS, CDR2 YFSETQ. The CDR3 DNA sequence: TGCGCCAGCAGCTTAGCGGGACAGTCGGGGAACATTCAGTACTTC. This translates into CASSLAGQSGNIQYF.

The V gene is TRBV6-6, the J gene TRBJ1-2, with D possibly being TRBD1 (6 bases). With 6 bases removed from V and 3 bases from J, the gap between germline ends came to 17 bases. The germline CDR1 and CDR2 sequences are MNHNY and SVGAGI (reference sequence). The CDR3 has 15 amino acids. CDR3 sequence reads: CASRQQGSGDYGYTF. Here the CDR3 DNA reads TGTGCCAGCAGGCAACAGGGTAGTGGGGACTATGGCTACACCTTC.

This clone was recorded once. V is TRBV7-2 and J is TRBJ2-5, with D possibly matching TRBD2 (6 bases). The V gene lost 1 base and the J gene lost 5 bases, with 8 bases spanning the gap. CDR1 and CDR2 from the germline V gene are SGHTA and FQGNSA. The CDR3 has 13 amino acids. Here the CDR3 reads CASSLEGGETQYF. In nucleotides, the CDR3 is TGTGCCAGCAGCTTAGAGGGAGGTGAGACCCAGTACTTC.

The chain joins TRBV6-1 to TRBJ1-4; unclear D gene. Trimming removed 4 bases at V and 8 bases at J, with 5 bases between. CDR1 and CDR2 (germline): MNHNS, SASEGT. The CDR3 has 11 amino acids. CDR3 amino acids: CASSAREKLFF. CDR3 nucleotides: TGTGCCAGCAGTGCAAGGGAAAAACTGTTTTTT.

This chain connects TRBV5-1 to TRBJ2-1, with 11 nucleotides matching TRBD2. The J segment lost 5 bases and the V segment lost 4 bases, leaving 11 bases of the junction unmatched. The CDR3 runs 17 residues. CDR1 is SGHRS, CDR2 YFSETQ, per germline. The CDR3 loop is CASSKRRLAGSDNEQFF. The CDR3 DNA is TGCGCCAGCAGCAAACGTCGACTAGCGGGGAGTGACAATGAGCAGTTCTTC.

The rearrangement links TRBV7-9 to TRBJ2-7; D gene unclear. Trimming took 4 bases from V and 2 from J, leaving 9 bases between them. Germline assignment: CDR1 SEHNR and CDR2 FQNEAQ (reference sequence). CDR3 length: 13 residues. This chain's CDR3 is CASSSGQTYEQYF. CDR3 DNA sequence: TGTGCCAGCAGCTCGGGTCAAACCTACGAGCAGTACTTC.

The gene calls are TRBV6-4 and TRBJ2-7; tentatively, D is TRBD1 or TRBD2 (5 bases each). Germline CDR1 is MRHNA and CDR2 is SNTAGT. The CDR3 is 13 residues long. V was pared by 7 bases and J by 0 bases, with 10 bases between. The CDR3 DNA reads as TGTGCCAGCATTAGCGACAGCTCCTACGAGCAGTACTTC. Translating it yields CASISDSSYEQYF.

The rearrangement uses TRBV19 and TRBJ1-1, with D perhaps matching TRBD1 (6 bases). The CDR3 has 18 amino acids. Germline CDR1 LNHDA, CDR2 SQIVND (reference sequence). V was cut by 0 bases and J by 3 bases, with 20 bases left in between. The CDR3 reads CASSIDAGGTGRDTEAFF. In nucleotides, the CDR3 is TGTGCCAGTAGTATAGATGCGGGGGGAACAGGGAGGGACACTGAAGCTTTCTTT.

The rearrangement links TRBV29-1 to TRBJ1-5, with D possibly being TRBD1 (6 bases). The germline gives CDR1 SQVTM, CDR2 ANQGSEA. This CDR3 is 16 amino acids long. The CDR3 protein is CTTPPWVGGPNQPQHF. CDR3 sequence (DNA): TGCACCACGCCCCCCTGGGTGGGGGGCCCCAATCAGCCCCAGCATTTT. Variable domain in full (rest from reference TRBV29-1 and TRBJ1-5): SAVISQKPSRDICQRGTSLTIQCQVDSQVTMMFWYRQQPGQSLTLIATANQGSEATYESGFVIDKFPISRPNLTFSTLTVSNMSPEDSSIYLCTTPPWVGGPNQPQHFGDGTRLSIL.

The genes are TRBV19 and TRBJ2-1; TRBD1 agrees at 7 bases. J gave up 7 bases and V 6 bases, and 12 bases lay outside the gene matches. This CDR3 comprises 15 residues. Germline V gives CDR1 LNHDA, CDR2 SQIVND (reference sequence). Here the CDR3 reads CASSLGGQVTNEQFF. CDR3 DNA sequence: TGTGCCAGTAGCCTTGGTGGACAGGTCACTAATGAGCAGTTCTTC.

This clone was found a few times. The chain employs TRBV20-1 and TRBJ1-1; D gene unclear. Germline lookup yields CDR1 DFQATT and CDR2 SNEGSKA (reference sequence). The CDR3 spans 8 residues. The V and J ends lost 5 bases and 14 bases respectively, with 9 bases between them. The CDR3 spells CSASGSFF. CDR3 nucleotides: TGCAGTGCTTCGGGATCCTTCTTT.

The chain has TRBV2 and TRBJ2-3, with TRBD1 matching over 8 bases. This CDR3 is 13 amino acids long. The trim removed 6 bases at V and 1 base at J, leaving 0 bases unmatched. Looked up from germline, CDR1 is SNHLY and CDR2 is FYNNEI. CDR3 in DNA: TGTGCCAGCAGGGGACAGGGCACAGATACGCAGTATTTT. Translating gives CASRGQGTDTQYF.

In the case of this clone: Additional DNA sequences in this sample encode the identical CDR3. J is TRBJ2-3 and V is TRBV4-1; 11 bases are a match to TRBD2. The CDR3 covers 16 residues. The V and J ends lost 1 base and 6 bases, in that order; junction bases with no gene match: 6. The germline V gene has CDR1 MGHRA and CDR2 YSYEKL. The CDR3 loop reads CASSQGLAGGQDTQYF. The CDR3 DNA reads as TGCGCCAGCAGCCAAGGGCTAGCGGGGGGCCAGGATACGCAGTATTTT.

The chain couples TRBV2 to TRBJ1-5; 9 nucleotides agree with TRBD1. Germline values: CDR1 SNHLY, CDR2 FYNNEI. Germline trimming cut 5 bases from V and 3 bases from J; bases unmatched to any gene: 5. The CDR3 runs to 15 residues. CDR3 sequence: CASSLDRGFNQPQHF. The CDR3 bases are TGTGCCAGCAGTCTCGACAGGGGGTTCAATCAGCCCCAGCATTTT.

V usage is TRBV27 and J usage is TRBJ2-4; D gene unclear. This CDR3 region has 13 residues. Germline lookup yields CDR1 MNHEY and CDR2 SMNVEV (reference sequence). With 2 bases removed from V and 2 bases from J, the gap between germline ends came to 4 bases. CDR3 coding DNA: TGTGCCAGCAGTTTAGGGTCCAAAAACATTCAGTACTTC. This gives the protein CASSLGSKNIQYF.

The chain has TRBV27 and TRBJ2-7; D remains unclear. The CDR3 runs 17 residues. Trimming stripped 3 bases from V and 2 bases from J, with 20 bases between. From germline, CDR1 is MNHEY and CDR2 SMNVEV (reference sequence). CDR3 sequence: CASSFPIKDFHPYEQYF. Written as DNA, the CDR3 is TGTGCCAGCAGTTTCCCCATTAAGGATTTCCACCCCTACGAGCAGTACTTC.

CDR3 bases: TGTGCCAGCTCCGACGCGGGGTCTGGAAACACCATATATTTT. This codes for CASSDAGSGNTIYF. The V gene is TRBV18, the J gene TRBJ1-3; no firm D call. The CDR3 consists of 14 residues. Germline V CDR1 and CDR2: KGHSH, LQKENI. The ends were cut back, 6 bases at V and 1 base at J, with 10 bases in the middle.

The chain recombines TRBV11-2 with TRBJ2-7, with TRBD2 matching 9 bases. Germline loops: CDR1 SGHAT, CDR2 FQNNGV. CDR3 size: 16 residues. Germline trimming cut 3 bases from V and 0 bases from J; bases unmatched to any gene: 6. CDR3 sequence: CASSFLAGQSSYEQYF. CDR3 DNA: TGTGCCAGCAGCTTCCTAGCGGGACAAAGCTCCTACGAGCAGTACTTC.

This chain links TRBV19 with TRBJ1-5, with 8 bases matching TRBD1. The CDR3 totals 15 residues. V trimming: 7 bases; J trimming: 3 bases; junction bases outside the gene matches: 8. Germline V gene sequence: CDR1 LNHDA, CDR2 SQIVND (reference sequence). CDR3 loop: CASTGQGRVNQPQHF. CDR3 DNA sequence: TGTGCCAGTACTGGACAGGGAAGGGTCAATCAGCCCCAGCATTTT.

The chain has TRBV6-1 and TRBJ1-2, with D perhaps TRBD1 (5 bases). Per the germline V gene, CDR1 is MNHNS and CDR2 is SASEGT. V gave up 6 bases and J gave up 3 bases, with 8 bases separating them. CDR3 length: 12 amino acids. The CDR3 nucleotides read TGTGCCAGCAGCAGGGAAGACTATGGCTACACCTTC. Encoded protein: CASSREDYGYTF.

V is TRBV9 and J is TRBJ2-7; 12 nucleotides line up with TRBD1. This CDR3 region has 15 residues. The germline V gene encodes CDR1 SGDLS and CDR2 YYNGEE. Trimming at V came to 4 bases and at J to 4 bases, leaving 6 bases not matched to a gene. CDR3 bases: TGTGCCAGCAGCACGGGACAGGGGGCGTTTTACGAGCAGTACTTC. It encodes CASSTGQGAFYEQYF. The variable domain in full, completed from reference TRBV9 and TRBJ2-7, reads DSGVTQTPKHLITATGQRVTLRCSPRSGDLSVYWYQQSLDQGLQFLIQYYNGEERAKGNILERFSAQQFPDLHSELNLSSLELGDSALYFCASSTGQGAFYEQYFGPGTRLTVT.

The J gene is TRBJ2-3, the V gene TRBV7-9, with D possibly matching TRBD2 (7 bases). V lost 3 bases and J 3 bases, leaving 16 bases between the germline ends. Germline CDR1 is SEHNR and CDR2 is FQNEAQ (reference sequence). The CDR3 consists of 16 residues. The CDR3 protein is CASSFPEGGGTDTQYF. For the CDR3, the DNA is TGTGCCAGCAGCTTCCCTGAAGGGGGGGGTACAGATACGCAGTATTTT.

The chain uses TRBV21-1 and TRBJ2-7; the D call TRBD1 from the table was never checked on the DNA. TRBV21-1 is a pseudogene. The CDR3 is 15 amino acids. The CDR3 DNA sequence: TGTGCCAGCAGCAAGGGCAGCCGCAGGGGGGACGAGCAGTACTTC. Translating gives CASSKGSRRGDEQYF.

The chain carries TRBV5-4 and TRBJ1-6, with D tentatively TRBD1 (6 bases). Germline values: CDR1 SGHNT, CDR2 YYREEE (reference sequence). V shed 4 bases and J shed 10 bases, with 21 bases lying between them. There are 16 residues in the CDR3. Here the CDR3 DNA reads TGTGCCAGCAGCCAAGAAGGGGGAAGGTCACGGTCACCCCTCCACTTT. Translating it yields CASSQEGGRSRSPLHF.

The CDR3 protein is CAASTPGQEEAFF. The CDR3 region has the DNA TGTGCCGCCTCAACGCCGGGACAGGAAGAAGCTTTCTTT. V usage is TRBV10-3 and J usage is TRBJ1-1, with 8 positions matching TRBD1. Trimming removed 11 bases from V and 8 bases from J; junction bases left unmatched: 13. CDR1 is ENHRY and CDR2 is SYGVKD in the germline V gene. The CDR3 has 13 amino acids.